This TCR beta chain was sequenced for a study of tumor-infiltrating lymphocytes in primary liver carcinoma (dated by TCRdb to about 2017). Study-level background: Surgical resection was performed in China between 2015 and early 2016 on roughly 5 patients with histopathologically diagnosed primary liver carcinoma. Repertoires from technical replicates were highly reproducible, with mean shared-clone rates about 0.91 and correlation coefficients above 0.98. The five patients had tumors staged T1-T3 N0M0, with maximum diameters ranging from roughly 4 to 10 cm. TCRbeta repertoire sequencing, expression microarrays and whole-exome sequencing were combined in the study across five regions of each liver tumor, with adjacent normal tissue and blood also included. A total of 35 or so specimens from 5 patients underwent TCRbeta repertoire sequencing, comprising about 25 tumor regions, 5 adjacent noncancerous liver tissues and 5 peripheral blood samples. Of the five patients (three men and two women, aged 30 to 69 years), four had hepatocellular carcinoma and one had combined HCC and intrahepatic cholangiocarcinoma. Each sample produced roughly 3.65 to 7.5 million productive TCRbeta reads, and read depth showed no significant difference between tissue types.

Using a constant-region primer and ProtoScript II reverse transcriptase, TCRbeta-specific cDNA was reverse-transcribed from 500 to 650 ng total RNA. Three nested multiplex PCR rounds, following a slightly modified ARM-PCR procedure, were used to build the TCRbeta libraries. The first two PCR rounds used multiplex TRBV1-TRBV30 forward primers with a Cbeta reverse primer, each for roughly 11 cycles. Sample barcodes and Illumina adapters were attached in a final 25-cycle PCR using Deep VentR polymerase. Before sequencing, amplicons between 200 and 500 bp were purified from gel using a QIAquick gel extraction kit. TCRbeta amplicons were sequenced on an Illumina HiSeq 2500 with 250-bp paired-end reads. The original pipeline was this. To recover full CDR3 sequences, reads were quality-trimmed using Trimmomatic v0.33 and paired reads were then merged using FLASH v1.2.11. MiGEC v1.2.1b assigned V, D and J germline segments to the rearranged TCRbeta sequences. Clonotype statistics and Shannon-Wiener diversity indices were computed with VDJtools v1.0.0. Except for diversity analysis, only each sample's 250 most abundant clonotypes were used in subsequent analyses to reduce sampling bias. TCRdb redid the processing of the public reads, applying fastp at Q25 and MiXCR, and retained in-frame beta chains. Rows are unified per CDR3 protein, each entry keeping the most common DNA and genes. The V and J calls follow TCRdb's processing rather than the paper's. In all, the sample holds some 320,000 distinct CDR3 sequences, and roughly 60% of those were seen once. The top ten clonotypes cover roughly 9% of the sample.

The study at large found these results: Repertoire overlap was higher between tumor regions (mean around 36%) than tumor-adjacent (17%) or tumor-blood (14%) pairs, consistent with antigen-driven expansion. Only five or six patients were included in the study, and the authors note that the findings should be validated in a larger study. The top 250 clones made up a significantly larger repertoire fraction in tumors than in blood (p = 0.039). Only the TCR beta chain was sequenced, which likely underestimates true repertoire diversity because unpaired alpha chains were not captured. Comparison of CD4+ and CD8+ T cell repertoires was precluded by the use of bulk unsorted samples.

From cysteine to phenylalanine, the CDR3 is 15 amino acids long. Only the CDR3 DNA is retained, 45 bases long and in frame from the first base. The germline V gene supplies CDR1 SGHRS and CDR2 YFSETQ. After removal of 4 bases from V and 5 bases from J, the junction retains 6 bases not matched to a gene. This clonotype was observed a few times. Its antigen is unknown. Per-base qualities were not stored, and no clone one base away is much larger. Blood RNA was extracted from unsorted whole blood using TRIzol reagent, and germline DNA was obtained with the DNeasy Blood & Tissue kit. Patients had chronic HBV infection and were treatment-naive at sampling. Before surgery, four milliliters of peripheral blood were drawn into K2EDTA tubes.

The chain uses TRBV5-1 and TRBJ2-1; 10 nucleotides in the junction match TRBD2. This TCR derives from a man in his forties with primary liver carcinoma and hepatitis B virus infection. Sequencing was carried out using peripheral blood. The CDR3 has the sequence CASSPVAGGDNEQFF. In nucleotide form, the sequence is TGCGCCAGCAGCCCGGTAGCGGGAGGCGACAATGAGCAGTTCTTC.